This T cell receptor (beta chain) was captured by sequencing in a study of blood T cell repertoires in COVID-19. Study overall: Acute and convalescent COVID-19 samples came from the United States, Italy and Spain. T cells, B-cell-depleted T cells, or PBMCs supplied cDNA or gDNA.

Authors' methods: Reference gene primers were amplified, and this amplification served to estimate nucleated cell counts. Sequencing used immunoSEQ multiplex PCR; TCRdb keeps in-frame clones, though not all of them. The V and J calls and clone size come from that table; D and trimming were worked out from the DNA. Of some 200,000 clones in the sample, roughly 82% were seen once. Trimming took 3 bases from V and 2 from J; bases not matched to a gene: 2. CDR3 length: 15 amino acids. CDR1 and CDR2 from the germline V gene are SGHKS and YYEKEE (reference sequence). The chain links TRBV5-5 to TRBJ2-1; 10 bases are a match to TRBD2. The receptor was derived from a woman aged 40-49 years with acute or convalescent COVID-19. Input material: peripheral blood. CDR3 DNA sequence: TGTGCCAGCAGCTCAGCGGGAGGGACCTACAATGAGCAGTTCTTC. This gives the protein CASSSAGGTYNEQFF.